Listed below are T cell receptor beta chains from one sample, sequenced in a study of T cells after yellow fever vaccination. A single record per CDR3 protein comes from TCRdb applying MiXCR to the 5' RACE reads. Of some 240,000 distinct CDR3 sequences listed, approximately 3% are singletons. The source material was CD4+ T cells sorted from PBMCs, sampled 10 days after the yellow fever booster vaccination. The receptor source for this set is a man between 18 and 29 years old who received the YFV17D yellow fever vaccine. The CDR3 runs from the conserved cysteine through the conserved F or W. The order of the fields is CDR3 protein, CDR3 DNA, clone size, D gene, J gene, V gene. A D gene is named only where the DNA matches it firmly. The listing skips clone size in some rows; elsewhere it reads once, few, many or a size class.

CSARDSGNQPQHF	TGCAGTGCTAGAGACAGCGGAAATCAGCCCCAGCATTTT	many	.	TRBJ1-5	TRBV20-1
CASSPTVIEAFF	TGTGCCAGCAGCCCCACAGTGATTGAAGCTTTCTTT	many	.	TRBJ1-1	TRBV6-6
CASSQPLAGGPETQYF	TGTGCCAGCAGCCAGCCTTTAGCGGGGGGGCCCGAGACCCAGTACTTC	many	TRBD2	TRBJ2-5	TRBV7-2
CASSTLGSGELFF	TGTGCCAGCAGCACCCTAGGGTCCGGGGAGCTGTTTTTT	many	.	TRBJ2-2	TRBV7-3
CASSLVSGQGGRTGELFF	TGTGCCAGCAGCTTAGTGTCCGGACAGGGAGGAAGGACCGGGGAGCTGTTTTTT	.	TRBD1	TRBJ2-2	TRBV11-2
CASGADSHYNEQFF	TGCGCCAGCGGAGCAGACAGCCACTACAATGAGCAGTTCTTC	few	.	TRBJ2-1	TRBV5-1
CASSLDISGNTIYF	TGTGCCAGCAGCCTAGATATCTCTGGAAACACCATATATTTT	many	.	TRBJ1-3	TRBV7-9
CASSLVGHPSATNEKLFF	TGTGCCAGCAGCTTAGTGGGACACCCTTCTGCAACTAATGAAAAACTGTTTTTT	few	.	TRBJ1-4	TRBV7-9
CASSGLAGGRTDTQYF	TGCGCCAGCAGCGGGCTAGCGGGGGGGCGCACAGATACGCAGTATTTT	.	TRBD2	TRBJ2-3	TRBV5-1
CASTLDPNTEAFF	TGTGCCAGCACCCTCGACCCGAACACTGAAGCTTTCTTT	many	.	TRBJ1-1	TRBV5-6
CASSVTPWLTDTQYF	TGTGCCAGCAGCGTAACCCCGTGGCTCACAGATACGCAGTATTTT	.	.	TRBJ2-3	TRBV9
CASSEEDTQYF	TGTGCCAGCAGTGAAGAAGATACGCAGTATTTT	few	.	TRBJ2-3	TRBV2
CAISEQAGGSNEQFF	TGTGCCATCAGTGAGCAAGCGGGGGGCAGCAATGAGCAGTTCTTC	many	TRBD2	TRBJ2-1	TRBV10-3
CASSLEFDKQYF	TGCGCCAGCAGCTTGGAATTCGATAAGCAGTATTTT	.	.	TRBJ2-3	TRBV5-1
CASRVYTDTQYF	TGTGCCAGCAGGGTGTACACAGATACGCAGTATTTT	many	.	TRBJ2-3	TRBV2
CASSLQGPEAFF	TGTGCCAGCAGCTTGCAGGGCCCTGAAGCTTTCTTT	many	.	TRBJ1-1	TRBV5-8
CASSLAAGGGTEAFF	TGTGCCAGCAGCTTGGCGGCGGGGGGAGGCACTGAAGCTTTCTTT	few	.	TRBJ1-1	TRBV5-6
CASSLGLTADTQYF	TGTGCCAGCAGCTTAGGCCTAACAGCAGATACGCAGTATTTT	many	.	TRBJ2-3	TRBV7-3
CASSLRQGVNSPLHF	TGTGCCAGCAGCTTAAGGCAGGGTGTAAATTCACCCCTCCACTTT	.	.	TRBJ1-6	TRBV5-6
CATSSRRGQETQYF	TGTGCCACCAGCAGTCGTAGGGGCCAAGAGACCCAGTACTTC	many	.	TRBJ2-5	TRBV15
CASRRQTQQFF	TGTGCCAGCAGACGACAGACCCAGCAGTTCTTC	many	.	TRBJ2-1	TRBV12-3/TRBV12-4
CASSDRFLAKNIQYF	TGCGCCAGCAGCGACAGGTTTTTAGCCAAAAACATTCAGTACTTC	.	.	TRBJ2-4	TRBV4-3
CASSPEGQGLEQFF	TGTGCCAGCTCACCAGAGGGGCAAGGACTTGAGCAGTTCTTC	few	.	TRBJ2-1	TRBV18
CASSLRRSQETQYF	TGTGCCAGCAGCTTAAGGAGAAGTCAAGAGACCCAGTACTTC	many	.	TRBJ2-5	TRBV11-2
CASRSPYQETQYF	TGTGCCAGCAGATCACCGTACCAAGAGACCCAGTACTTC	few	.	TRBJ2-5	TRBV2
CASSGLTDTQYF	TGTGCCAGCAGCGGTCTCACAGATACGCAGTATTTT	.	.	TRBJ2-3	TRBV28
CASSLSGGRTGELFF	TGTGCCAGCAGTTTATCCGGGGGACGAACCGGGGAGCTGTTTTTT	many	.	TRBJ2-2	TRBV12-3/TRBV12-4
CASSYLTGASVYEQYF	TGTGCCAGCAGCTACCTGACAGGGGCCTCGGTCTACGAGCAGTACTTC	few	TRBD1	TRBJ2-7	TRBV5-6
CASSPLGAGELFF	TGTGCCAGCAGCCCCCTAGGGGCCGGGGAGCTGTTTTTT	few	.	TRBJ2-2	TRBV7-2
CASSFTAGGNTIYF	TGTGCCAGCAGTTTCACAGCAGGGGGAAACACCATATATTTT	few	.	TRBJ1-3	TRBV25-1
CASSFTTGDYGYTF	TGTGCCAGCAGCTTTACGACAGGGGACTATGGCTACACCTTC	many	TRBD1	TRBJ1-2	TRBV7-2